The next 3 T cell receptor beta chains were all read from a single sample in a study of cytomegalovirus exposure and HLA in healthy donors. The study ran its PCR with 60 Vbeta and 13 Jbeta primers. Data came from immunoSEQ multiplex PCR; TCRdb stores just in-frame clones and leaves some out. This table has fewer than 250,000 clones, more than 65% appearing once. Sequenced: PBMCs. The receptors derive from a man in his late teens or twenties in good health and CMV-seronegative.

The chain employs TRBV6-5 and TRBJ1-1, with 10 bases lining up with TRBD1. This CDR3 region has 16 residues. Losses at the gene ends were 4 bases for V and 5 bases for J; bases not matched to a gene: 10. In germline, CDR1 is MNHEY, CDR2 SVGAGI. The CDR3 spells CASSFRSGTGETEAFF. The CDR3 coding sequence is TGTGCCAGCAGTTTCCGATCCGGGACAGGGGAGACTGAAGCTTTCTTT.

The rearrangement joins TRBV9 to TRBJ2-3, with 8 bases that match TRBD1. CDR1 and CDR2 (germline): SGDLS, YYNGEE. V gave up 4 bases and J gave up 2 bases; unmatched junction bases: 6. The CDR3 totals 15 residues. CDR3 sequence reads: CASSIGQGYTDTQYF. The CDR3, as DNA: TGTGCCAGCAGCATTGGACAGGGATACACAGATACGCAGTATTTT.

V usage is TRBV11-3 and J usage is TRBJ2-1, with D possibly matching TRBD1 (6 bases). Germline loops: CDR1 SGHNT, CDR2 YENEEA. V was trimmed by 5 bases and J by 4 bases, leaving 18 bases between them. The CDR3 has 16 residues. The CDR3 is CASSPGVGTIYNEQFF. In nucleotides, the CDR3 is TGTGCCAGCAGCCCAGGGGTCGGTACGATATACAATGAGCAGTTCTTC.